Listed here are 24 T cell receptor beta chains from one sample, sequenced in a study of T cell responses to AZD1222 COVID-19 vaccine. Only in-frame clones appear in the TCRdb table, and some are missing; sequencing was by immunoSEQ multiplex PCR. Of around 90,000 clones listed, 80% to 90% are singletons. The material sequenced was peripheral blood, taken on day 0 of AZD1222 vaccination. These receptor sequences come from an adult in good health.

V gene TRBV7-9 combines with J gene TRBJ2-1; no clear D. The CDR3 loop spans 12 amino acids. CDR1 is SEHNR, CDR2 FQNEAQ, per germline (reference sequence). V lost 5 bases to trimming and J lost 10 bases, with 12 bases between them. Here the CDR3 reads CASSPNPIEQFF. The CDR3 DNA follows: TGTGCCAGCAGCCCTAACCCGATAGAGCAGTTCTTC.

The chain recombines TRBV7-2 with TRBJ1-5, with D tentatively TRBD1 (5 bases). V dropped 6 bases and J dropped 9 bases, with 15 bases sitting between them. CDR1 is SGHTA, CDR2 FQGNSA, per germline. The CDR3 loop spans 13 amino acids. DNA of the CDR3: TGTGCCAGCAGTCCAGGTACAGGTCGGCCCCAGCATTTT. It translates to CASSPGTGRPQHF.

The chain combines TRBV19 with TRBJ2-7; the match to TRBD1 covers 9 bases. The trim removed 7 bases at V and 0 bases at J, leaving 4 bases unmatched. The CDR3 has 14 amino acids. The germline V gene encodes CDR1 LNHDA and CDR2 SQIVND (reference sequence). CDR3 bases: TGTGCCAGTACCGGGACAGGGAGCTCCTACGAGCAGTACTTC. Amino acid sequence: CASTGTGSSYEQYF.

This CDR3 is CASSRGTSPAAREQFF. CDR3 coding DNA: TGTGCCAGTAGTAGAGGGACTAGCCCCGCGGCGAGGGAGCAGTTCTTC. The rearrangement links TRBV19 to TRBJ2-1, with 9 bases lining up with TRBD2. The CDR3 is 16 residues long. With V trimmed by 4 bases and J by 10 bases, 14 bases remained unmatched. From germline, CDR1 is LNHDA and CDR2 SQIVND (reference sequence).

The genes are TRBV15 and TRBJ1-1; 9 bases align to TRBD1. The CDR3 is made up of 13 amino acids. CDR1 is LNHNV, CDR2 YYDKDF, per germline (reference sequence). After removal of 5 bases from V and 4 bases from J, the junction contained 2 bases not matched to a gene. This CDR3 is CATSQTGGTEAFF. In nucleotides, the CDR3 is TGTGCCACCAGCCAGACAGGGGGCACTGAAGCTTTCTTT.

This clone was observed a few times. V usage is TRBV4-1 and J usage is TRBJ1-5; no clear D. Trimming shortened V by 0 bases and J by 5 bases, and 11 bases separated the two germline ends. Germline lookup yields CDR1 MGHRA and CDR2 YSYEKL. The CDR3 length is 15 residues. CDR3 DNA: TGCGCCAGCAGCCAAGATCCCCTATTAGATCAGCCCCAGCATTTT. Encoded protein: CASSQDPLLDQPQHF.

CDR3 in DNA: TGTGCCAGCAGCCAGGGGACTAGCGGTAACGAGCAGTACTTC. Translation: CASSQGTSGNEQYF. The genes are TRBV3-1 (or the pseudogene TRBV3-2) and TRBJ2-7, with TRBD2 matching over 11 bases. This CDR3 spans 14 amino acids. Per germline, CDR1 LGHDT and CDR2 YNNKEL (reference sequence). The ends lost 3 bases at V and 5 bases at J; junction bases unmatched: 3.

The chain is built from TRBV27 and TRBJ2-2, with 10 bases matching TRBD1. J gave up 4 bases and V 9 bases, and 8 bases lay outside the gene matches. Germline loops: CDR1 MNHEY, CDR2 SMNVEV (reference sequence). The CDR3 is made up of 15 amino acids. In DNA form, the CDR3 reads TGTGCCAGTGCCCTGGGGACAGGGGTCACCGGGGAGCTGTTTTTT. Protein product: CASALGTGVTGELFF.

V and J are TRBV6-1 and TRBJ1-5; 7 bases line up with TRBD1. Per germline, CDR1 MNHNS and CDR2 SASEGT. CDR3 size: 16 residues. Unmatched junction bases numbered 10, after V lost 2 bases and J lost 6 bases. The CDR3 here is CASSERTGHPIQPQHF. The CDR3 region has the DNA TGTGCCAGCAGTGAACGGACAGGCCATCCCATTCAGCCCCAGCATTTT.

The chain has TRBV6-5 and TRBJ2-5; 10 nucleotides align to TRBD1. V gave up 7 bases and J gave up 4 bases; unmatched junction bases: 9. This CDR3 has 15 residues. Germline V gene data show CDR1 as MNHEY and CDR2 as SVGAGI. The DNA for the CDR3 is TGTGCCAGCAAGGGGACAGGGGCTGTCTTAGAGACCCAGTACTTC. It yields the protein CASKGTGAVLETQYF.

The rearrangement links TRBV5-1 to TRBJ1-6; D gene ambiguous. The CDR3 runs 15 residues. From germline, CDR1 is SGHRS and CDR2 YFSETQ. The V and J ends lost 6 bases and 2 bases respectively, with 12 bases between them. This chain's CDR3 is CASKGSDAYNSPLHF. Here the CDR3 DNA reads TGCGCCAGCAAGGGCTCAGACGCCTATAATTCACCCCTCCACTTT.

The chain joins TRBV30 to TRBJ1-5; possibly TRBD1 for D (6 bases). CDR1 and CDR2 from the germline V gene are GTSNPN and SVGIG (reference sequence). The V and J ends lost 0 bases and 7 bases respectively, with 19 bases between them. CDR3 length: 16 amino acids. In nucleotides, the CDR3 is TGTGCCTGGAGTGTACAGGGTCTGCCAGGTAGGCAGCCCCAGCATTTT. It encodes CAWSVQGLPGRQPQHF.

The chain links TRBV21-1 to TRBJ1-2; TRBD1 reflects the table's D call only, with no check against the DNA. TRBV21-1 is annotated as a pseudogene. The CDR3 is 18 residues long. This chain's CDR3 is CASSQKGSGGTGRYGYTF. The DNA of the CDR3 is TGTGCCAGCAGCCAAAAGGGATCAGGGGGAACCGGTCGATATGGCTACACCTTC.

V usage is TRBV10-3 and J usage is TRBJ2-5; 9 bases line up with TRBD2. The CDR3 spans 14 residues. V shed 10 bases and J 4 bases; nucleotides not matched to a gene: 10. Germline loops: CDR1 ENHRY, CDR2 SYGVKD. The CDR3 loop reads CATQLAGGRETQYF. CDR3 nucleotides: TGTGCCACCCAACTAGCGGGCGGCCGAGAGACCCAGTACTTC.

The chain is built from TRBV30 and TRBJ1-1, with D possibly being TRBD1 (6 bases). Germline V gives CDR1 GTSNPN, CDR2 SVGIG (reference sequence). The CDR3 length is 14 residues. The V end was cut by 2 bases, the J end by 7 bases, with 17 bases between. The CDR3 region has the DNA TGTGCCTGGAGTTCACCGGGACACCTAAATGAAGCTTTCTTT. Translation: CAWSSPGHLNEAFF.

This clone turned up a few times. The V call is TRBV6-6, the J call TRBJ2-3; D may be TRBD2 (5 bases). Trimming removed 8 bases at V and 6 bases at J, with 15 bases between. Germline CDR1 MNHNY, CDR2 SVGAGI (reference sequence). This CDR3 region has 13 residues. Written as DNA, the CDR3 is TGTGCCAGCGGACCGACTACAACCGATACGCAGTATTTT. Protein sequence: CASGPTTTDTQYF.

This chain uses TRBV12-3 or TRBV12-4 with TRBJ1-2; D gene ambiguous. The CDR3 consists of 13 residues. V lost 6 bases to trimming and J lost 4 bases, with 12 bases between them. The CDR3 spells CASSGGNVYGYTF. As DNA, the CDR3 is TGTGCCAGCAGCGGCGGGAACGTCTATGGCTACACCTTC.

V usage is TRBV12-5 and J usage is TRBJ2-7; D gene ambiguous. Germline loops: CDR1 LGHNT, CDR2 FRNRAP. The CDR3 totals 12 residues. Trimming took off 5 bases at V and 4 bases at J, with 9 bases between the two ends. CDR3 bases: TGTGCTAGTGGTCTGGACGTGTACGAGCAGTACTTC. Its protein is CASGLDVYEQYF.

CDR3 nucleotides: TGTGCCAGCGGAAAGGGACGCGGCTACACCTTC. Protein sequence: CASGKGRGYTF. The chain joins TRBV25-1 to TRBJ1-2; TRBD1 is a possible D gene (5 bases). V lost 8 bases, J lost 8 bases, and 12 bases lay in between. The CDR3 sequence is 11 residues long. The V gene's germline CDR1 is MGHDK and CDR2 SYGVNS.

V gene TRBV30 combines with J gene TRBJ1-2; TRBD1 agrees at 7 bases. The CDR3 has 13 residues. Trimming at V came to 2 bases and at J to 2 bases, leaving 2 bases not matched to a gene. Germline-derived CDR1 and CDR2 are GTSNPN and SVGIG (reference sequence). The CDR3 DNA is TGTGCCTGGAGTATAGGGGGCAACTATGGCTACACCTTC. Its translation is CAWSIGGNYGYTF.

V gene TRBV2 combines with J gene TRBJ2-7; the D gene is possibly TRBD1 (5 bases). The V end lost 6 bases, the J end lost 3 bases, and 15 bases lay between the germline ends. The CDR3 is 14 amino acids. CDR1 is SNHLY, CDR2 FYNNEI, per germline. CDR3 sequence (DNA): TGTGCCAGCAGGTCTCAGGGTTATAACTACGAGCAGTACTTC. This gives the protein CASRSQGYNYEQYF.

The chain carries TRBV15 and TRBJ1-5; 7 nucleotides agree with TRBD1. This CDR3 comprises 15 residues. Looked up from germline, CDR1 is LNHNV and CDR2 is YYDKDF (reference sequence). With 0 bases clipped from V and 9 bases from J, the junction kept 8 bases outside the gene matches. The CDR3 DNA reads TGTGCCACCAGCAGAGAACGGGACAGATTTCCGCCCCAGCATTTT. Amino acids: CATSRERDRFPPQHF.

This chain connects TRBV5-1 to TRBJ2-7; 7 bases agree with TRBD1. Per the germline V gene, CDR1 is SGHRS and CDR2 is YFSETQ. V gave up 1 base and J gave up 3 bases; unmatched junction bases: 13. The CDR3 covers 17 residues. Here the CDR3 reads CASSLWARQGVYYEQYF. The CDR3 DNA sequence: TGCGCCAGCAGCTTGTGGGCGCGCCAGGGGGTTTACTACGAGCAGTACTTC.

The rearrangement uses TRBV6-5 and TRBJ2-7; possible D gene TRBD2, 6 bases. Germline V CDR1 and CDR2: MNHEY, SVGAGI. This CDR3 contains 14 residues. The germline V and J ends were trimmed by 2 bases and 11 bases, with 19 bases remaining between them. The CDR3, as DNA: TGTGCCAGCAGTTACCCGGGGCGTACTAGCTCGGAGTACTTC. This sequence encodes CASSYPGRTSSEYF.